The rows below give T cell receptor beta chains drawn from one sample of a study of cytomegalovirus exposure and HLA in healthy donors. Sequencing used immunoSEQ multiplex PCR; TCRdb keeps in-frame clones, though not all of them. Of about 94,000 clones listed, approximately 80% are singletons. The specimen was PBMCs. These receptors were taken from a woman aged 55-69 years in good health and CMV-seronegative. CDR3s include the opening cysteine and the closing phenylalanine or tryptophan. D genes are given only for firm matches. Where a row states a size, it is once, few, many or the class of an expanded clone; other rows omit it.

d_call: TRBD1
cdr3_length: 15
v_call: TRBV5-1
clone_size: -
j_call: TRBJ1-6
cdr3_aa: CASSLAGRGLSPLHF
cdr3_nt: TGCGCCAGCAGCTTGGCCGGCAGGGGGCTTTCACCCCTCCACTTT

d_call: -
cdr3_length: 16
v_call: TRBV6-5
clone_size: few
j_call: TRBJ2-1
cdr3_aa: CASSYETSSSYNEQFF
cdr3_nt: TGTGCCAGCAGTTACGAGACTAGTAGCTCCTACAATGAGCAGTTCTTC

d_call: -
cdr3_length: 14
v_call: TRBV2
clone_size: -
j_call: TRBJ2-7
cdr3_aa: CASSENLSSYEQYF
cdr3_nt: TGTGCCAGCAGTGAAAACCTGAGCTCCTACGAGCAGTACTTC

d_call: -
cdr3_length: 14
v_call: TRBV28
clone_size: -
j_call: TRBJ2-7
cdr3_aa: CASSLGITISEQYF
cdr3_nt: TGTGCCAGCAGTTTAGGCATCACCATCTCCGAGCAGTACTTC

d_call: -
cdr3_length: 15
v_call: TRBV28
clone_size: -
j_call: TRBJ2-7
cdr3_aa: CASTLKGLGGDEQYF
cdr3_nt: TGTGCCAGCACCTTAAAAGGGTTAGGGGGGGACGAGCAGTACTTC

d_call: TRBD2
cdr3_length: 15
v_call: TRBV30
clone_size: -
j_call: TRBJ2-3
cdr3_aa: CAWSLSGSFTDTQYF
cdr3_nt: TGTGCCTGGAGCCTTAGCGGGAGCTTTACAGATACGCAGTATTTT

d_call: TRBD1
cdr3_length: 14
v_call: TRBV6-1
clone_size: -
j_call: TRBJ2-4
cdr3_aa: CASSGGQGVNIQYF
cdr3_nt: TGTGCCAGCAGTGGTGGACAGGGAGTCAACATTCAGTACTTC

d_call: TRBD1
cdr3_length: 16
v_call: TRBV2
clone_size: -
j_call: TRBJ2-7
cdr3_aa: CASSVPGQGNRYEQYF
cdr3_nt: TGTGCCAGCAGCGTCCCGGGACAGGGGAATAGATACGAGCAGTACTTC

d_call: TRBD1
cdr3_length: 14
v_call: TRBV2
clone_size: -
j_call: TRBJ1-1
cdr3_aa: CASTNGQGNTEAFF
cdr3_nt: TGTGCCAGCACCAATGGACAGGGAAACACTGAAGCTTTCTTT

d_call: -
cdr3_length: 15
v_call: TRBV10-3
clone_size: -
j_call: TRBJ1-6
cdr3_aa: CAISESGGFDSPLHF
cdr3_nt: TGTGCCATCAGTGAGTCGGGCGGGTTTGATTCACCCCTCCACTTT

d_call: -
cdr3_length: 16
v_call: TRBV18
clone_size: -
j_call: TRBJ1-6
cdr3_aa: CASSRTPQFYNSPLHF
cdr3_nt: TGTGCCAGCTCACGAACCCCGCAGTTCTATAATTCACCCCTCCACTTT

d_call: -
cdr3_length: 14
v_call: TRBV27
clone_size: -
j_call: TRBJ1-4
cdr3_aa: CASSPTGLDEKLFF
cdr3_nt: TGTGCCAGCAGTCCAACCGGTTTAGATGAAAAACTGTTTTTT